The T cell receptor beta chain under discussion was sequenced for a study of T cells in Graves' hyperthyroidism and ophthalmopathy. TCR beta CDR3 regions were amplified from RNA. An initial round of RT-PCR targeting the TCR CDR3 relied on the HTBI primer set. TCRdb re-called the multiplex PCR reads with MiXCR, one entry per CDR3 protein. The sample yields about 500,000 distinct CDR3 sequences, 40% to 55% seen once. Per germline, CDR1 MNHEY and CDR2 SMNVEV (reference sequence). The V and J ends lost 6 bases and 6 bases, in that order; junction bases with no gene match: 7. The CDR3 extends over 15 amino acids. This clonotype appeared many times.

The sequence derives from an adult woman with Graves' disease, either hyperthyroidism or ophthalmopathy (not recorded which). What was sequenced was peripheral blood or thyroid tissue (not recorded which). The chain joins TRBV27 to TRBJ1-6, with 8 bases lining up with TRBD1. Written as DNA, the CDR3 is TGTGCCAGCAGCGCGGACAGGGCTGGTAATTCACCCCTCCACTTT. It encodes CASSADRAGNSPLHF.